One sample yielded the 8 T cell receptor beta chains listed below, sequenced in a study of blood T cell repertoires in COVID-19. The repertoire was sequenced with immunoSEQ multiplex PCR; TCRdb's copy has only in-frame clones and lacks some. In the table there are about 200,000 clones, around 83% of which are singletons. Material: peripheral blood. These receptors all come from a woman older than 75 with COVID-19, enrolled during active disease.

The rearrangement links TRBV5-6 to TRBJ2-1, with D unresolved. V was cut by 2 bases and J by 0 bases, with 9 bases left in between. CDR3 size: 15 residues. CDR1 SGHDT and CDR2 YYEEEE come from the germline V gene. DNA for the CDR3: TGTGCCAGCAGCTTTGACTCGAGCTCCTACAATGAGCAGTTCTTC. Encoded protein: CASSFDSSSYNEQFF.

The rearrangement joins TRBV18 to TRBJ2-5, with D maybe TRBD2 (5 bases). The V gene's germline CDR1 is KGHSH and CDR2 LQKENI. Trimming took off 3 bases at V and 5 bases at J, with 7 bases between the two ends. The CDR3 totals 12 residues. The DNA of the CDR3 is TGTGCCAGCTCACCCGGGGAGGAGACCCAGTACTTC. Amino acids: CASSPGEETQYF.

This chain connects TRBV11-2 to TRBJ1-1, with D possibly matching TRBD1 (5 bases). Trimming removed 0 bases at V and 3 bases at J, with 8 bases between. Germline V gene lookup returns CDR1 SGHAT and CDR2 FQNNGV. This CDR3 is built from 14 residues. This CDR3 is CASSLDRVDTEAFF. CDR3 DNA: TGTGCCAGCAGCTTAGACAGGGTGGACACTGAAGCTTTCTTT.

This clone was detected once. V gene TRBV19 combines with J gene TRBJ1-6; TRBD1 matches 7 bases. The V segment lost 7 bases and the J segment 6 bases; nucleotides outside the gene matches: 6. The CDR3 sequence is 14 residues long. CDR1 and CDR2 from the germline V gene are LNHDA and SQIVND (reference sequence). The CDR3 loop reads CASTAQGGNSPLHF. In DNA, the CDR3 is TGTGCCAGTACCGCCCAGGGGGGTAATTCACCCCTCCACTTT.

CDR3 DNA: TGTGCCAGCAGCTGGAGGGACGGGGAAAATCAGCCCCAGCATTTT. It encodes CASSWRDGENQPQHF. This chain joins TRBV7-8 and TRBJ1-5; TRBD1 is a possible D gene (5 bases). CDR1 and CDR2 (germline): SGHVS, FQNEAQ. The germline V and J ends were trimmed by 4 bases and 4 bases, with 14 bases remaining between them. CDR3 length: 15 amino acids.

The chain recombines TRBV7-2 with TRBJ1-1; 8 nucleotides agree with TRBD1. Germline CDR1 is SGHTA and CDR2 is FQGNSA. J was trimmed by 2 bases and V by 3 bases; bases with no gene match: 2. CDR3 length: 14 residues. Written as DNA, the CDR3 is TGTGCCAGCAGCTTGGACAGGGTAAACACTGAAGCTTTCTTT. This encodes CASSLDRVNTEAFF.

The V and J genes are TRBV29-1 and TRBJ2-7; 10 positions match TRBD1. This CDR3 region has 15 residues. Germline loops: CDR1 SQVTM, CDR2 ANQGSEA. With 3 bases clipped from V and 9 bases from J, the junction kept 14 bases outside the gene matches. For the CDR3, the DNA is TGCAGCGTTGAGCCGGGACAGGGGTCTGGTCGTCGGCAGTACTTC. Encoded protein: CSVEPGQGSGRRQYF.

The CDR3, as DNA: TGTGCTAGTGGTTTGCCTCTAGCGGGGGGGCCGGGTGAGCAGTTCTTC. The encoded protein is CASGLPLAGGPGEQFF. V usage is TRBV12-5 and J usage is TRBJ2-1; TRBD2 aligns across 12 bases. V dropped 2 bases and J dropped 9; count of bases not matched to a gene: 8. The CDR3 totals 16 residues. The germline V gene has CDR1 LGHNT and CDR2 FRNRAP.